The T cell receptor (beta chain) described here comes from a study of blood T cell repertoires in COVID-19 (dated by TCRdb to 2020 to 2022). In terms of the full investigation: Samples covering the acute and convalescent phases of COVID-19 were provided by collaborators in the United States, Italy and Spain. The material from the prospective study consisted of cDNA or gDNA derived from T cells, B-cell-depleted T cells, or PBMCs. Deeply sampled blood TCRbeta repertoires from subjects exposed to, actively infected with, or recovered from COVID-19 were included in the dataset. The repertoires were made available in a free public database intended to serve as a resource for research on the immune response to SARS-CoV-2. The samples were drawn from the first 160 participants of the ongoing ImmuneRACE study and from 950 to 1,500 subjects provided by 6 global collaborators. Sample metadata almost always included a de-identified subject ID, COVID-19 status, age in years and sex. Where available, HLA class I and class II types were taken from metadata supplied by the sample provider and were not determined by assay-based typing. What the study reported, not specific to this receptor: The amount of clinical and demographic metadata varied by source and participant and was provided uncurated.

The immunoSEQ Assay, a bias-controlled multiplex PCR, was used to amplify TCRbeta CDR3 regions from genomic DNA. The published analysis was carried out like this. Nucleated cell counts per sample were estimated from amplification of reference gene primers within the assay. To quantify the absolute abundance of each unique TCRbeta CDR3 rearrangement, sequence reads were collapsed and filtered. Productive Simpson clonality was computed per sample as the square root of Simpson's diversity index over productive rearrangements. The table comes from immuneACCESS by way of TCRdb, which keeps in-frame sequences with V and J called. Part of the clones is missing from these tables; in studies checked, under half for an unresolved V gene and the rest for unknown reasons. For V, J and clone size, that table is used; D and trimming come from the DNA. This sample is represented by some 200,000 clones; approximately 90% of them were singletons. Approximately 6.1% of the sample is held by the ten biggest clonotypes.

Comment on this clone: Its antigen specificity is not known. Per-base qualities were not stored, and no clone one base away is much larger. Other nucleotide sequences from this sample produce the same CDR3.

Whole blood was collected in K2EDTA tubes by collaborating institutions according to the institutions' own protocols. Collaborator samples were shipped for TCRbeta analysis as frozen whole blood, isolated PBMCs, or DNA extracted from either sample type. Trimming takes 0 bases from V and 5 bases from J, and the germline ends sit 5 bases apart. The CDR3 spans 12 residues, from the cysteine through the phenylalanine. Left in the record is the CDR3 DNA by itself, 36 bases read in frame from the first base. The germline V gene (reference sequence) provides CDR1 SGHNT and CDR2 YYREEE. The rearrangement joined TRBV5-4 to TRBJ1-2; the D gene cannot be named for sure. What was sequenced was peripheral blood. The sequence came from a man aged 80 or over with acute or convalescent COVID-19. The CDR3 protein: CASSLDSYGYTF. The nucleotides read TGTGCCAGCAGCTTGGACTCTTATGGCTACACCTTC.